Below, 16 T cell receptor beta chains from the same sample are listed, as sequenced in a study of long-term antiretroviral therapy in people with HIV (dated by TCRdb to the early 2020s). The immunoSEQ hsTCRB v3.0 assay was used at survey level resolution to sequence the TRB variable region. TCRdb re-hosts the immuneACCESS table, in-frame sequences only. Its copies lack some clones; in the studies checked, an unresolved V gene accounts for under half of them, and the cause for the rest is not known. In this sample the table shows 20,000 to 25,000 clones, roughly 80% of which occur a single time. Of the sample, approximately 5% falls within the top ten clones. Source: unsorted PBMCs, taken 0.2 years after starting antiretroviral therapy. The receptors derive from a woman in her thirties with HIV.

V gene TRBV7-2 combines with J gene TRBJ1-2; D is unresolved. The CDR3 is made up of 12 amino acids. Trimming stripped 5 bases from V and 7 bases from J, with 11 bases between. CDR1 is SGHTA, CDR2 FQGNSA, per germline. CDR3 in amino acids: CASSVYNVGYTF. Here the CDR3 DNA reads TGTGCCAGCAGCGTATACAACGTTGGCTACACCTTC.

There are a few counts of this clone. The gene calls are TRBV2 and TRBJ1-1; tentative D call: TRBD1 (5 bases). Between the trimmed V and J ends, which lost 8 bases and 3 bases, there was a span of 19 bases. There are 15 residues in the CDR3. Per germline, CDR1 SNHLY and CDR2 FYNNEI. This CDR3 is CASRSGFLGDTEAFF. The DNA of the CDR3 is TGTGCCAGCCGGAGTGGCTTCCTGGGGGACACTGAAGCTTTCTTT.

This clone has just a few counts. V is TRBV9 and J is TRBJ2-7; a possible D gene is TRBD2 (6 bases). With 0 bases removed from V and 2 bases from J, the gap between germline ends came to 6 bases. Germline CDR1 and CDR2: SGDLS and YYNGEE. The CDR3 totals 13 residues. The CDR3 here is CASSVAGAYEQYF. In nucleotides, the CDR3 is TGTGCCAGCAGCGTAGCGGGAGCCTACGAGCAGTACTTC.

The chain joins TRBV7-3 to TRBJ2-6; D is perhaps TRBD1 (6 bases). The V gene lost 2 bases and the J gene lost 5 bases, with 19 bases spanning the gap. Germline V lookup: CDR1 SGHTA, CDR2 FQGTGA. The CDR3 has 18 amino acids. The CDR3: CASSLGQSPNFRANVLTF. The CDR3 nucleotides read TGTGCCAGCAGCTTAGGACAGTCTCCGAACTTTAGGGCCAACGTCCTGACTTTC.

The chain joins TRBV4-1 to TRBJ1-1; TRBD1 might be the D (6 bases). The ends were cut back, 8 bases at V and 2 bases at J, with 12 bases in the middle. Germline CDR1 MGHRA, CDR2 YSYEKL. This CDR3 comprises 13 residues. CDR3: CASSGQFNTEAFF. CDR3 bases: TGCGCCAGCTCCGGACAGTTTAACACTGAAGCTTTCTTT.

This rearrangement joins TRBV18 to TRBJ1-3, with D uncertain. Trimming took 3 bases from V and 0 from J, leaving 9 bases between them. The germline gives CDR1 KGHSH, CDR2 LQKENI. The CDR3 covers 15 residues. The CDR3 nucleotides read TGTGCCAGCTCACCGCCGGGCGTCTCTGGAAACACCATATATTTT. It codes for CASSPPGVSGNTIYF.

This chain links TRBV2 with TRBJ2-1; D remains ambiguous. V was clipped by 7 bases and J by 10 bases, with 23 bases between them. CDR1 and CDR2 (germline): SNHLY, FYNNEI. There are 15 residues in the CDR3. The CDR3, as DNA: TGTGCCAGCACAGCCTTGGCCCAACCAGTAGTAGAGCAGTTCTTC. This sequence encodes CASTALAQPVVEQFF.

The CDR3 nucleotides are TGTGCCAGCAGTGAAGTTCCCGGGAGTGTTGAGCAGTTCTTC. It encodes CASSEVPGSVEQFF. The chain has TRBV6-1 and TRBJ2-1; weak D call: TRBD2 (6 bases). The V end lost 1 base, the J end lost 9 bases, and 13 bases lay between the germline ends. The CDR3 length is 14 residues. Per the germline V gene, CDR1 is MNHNS and CDR2 is SASEGT.

This chain joins TRBV28 and TRBJ2-6, with TRBD2 identical over 8 bases. Germline values: CDR1 MDHEN, CDR2 SYDVKM. Losses at the gene ends were 5 bases for V and 2 bases for J; bases not matched to a gene: 5. This CDR3 contains 16 residues. The CDR3 coding sequence is TGTGCCAGCAGTCAACCGGGGGGGGCTGGGGCCAACGTCCTGACTTTC. Encoded protein: CASSQPGGAGANVLTF.

The chain is built from TRBV10-3 and TRBJ2-2; tentative D call: TRBD2 (7 bases). The CDR3 has 16 amino acids. Germline V gene data show CDR1 as ENHRY and CDR2 as SYGVKD. Trimming cost V 5 bases and J 2 bases, with 15 bases left between them. The CDR3 DNA is TGTGCCATCAGTCAAGGGGGGGGCCGTAACACCGGGGAGCTGTTTTTT. It specifies CAISQGGGRNTGELFF.

The rearrangement joins TRBV30 to TRBJ1-2; 8 nucleotides line up with TRBD1. Losses at the gene ends were 2 bases for V and 8 bases for J; bases not matched to a gene: 1. The V gene's germline CDR1 is GTSNPN and CDR2 SVGIG (reference sequence). The CDR3 sequence is 11 residues long. DNA of the CDR3: TGTGCCTGGAGTAGGACAGGGGGCTACACCTTC. This codes for CAWSRTGGYTF.

The V call is TRBV14, the J call TRBJ1-1; D unresolved. The V end was cut by 4 bases, the J end by 5 bases, with 14 bases between. CDR3 length: 14 amino acids. The germline V gene has CDR1 SGHDN and CDR2 FVKESK. CDR3 nucleotide sequence: TGTGCCAGCAGCCCCTCATTAGTTCTTACTGAAGCTTTCTTT. It specifies CASSPSLVLTEAFF.

This sequence joins TRBV11-2 and TRBJ2-3; 8 bases agree with TRBD2. V trimming: 6 bases; J trimming: 2 bases; junction bases outside the gene matches: 7. The germline CDR1 and CDR2 sequences are SGHAT and FQNNGV. The CDR3 spans 15 residues. As DNA, the CDR3 is TGTGCCAGCAGGAGGAAGCGGGGGTTCACAGATACGCAGTATTTT. Translating gives CASRRKRGFTDTQYF. The full variable domain, in which reference TRBV11-2 and TRBJ2-3 provide the parts outside the CDR3, is EAGVAQSPRYKIIEKRQSVAFWCNPISGHATLYWYQQILGQGPKLLIQFQNNGVVDDSQLPKDRFSAERLKGVDSTLKIQPAKLEDSAVYLCASRRKRGFTDTQYFGPGTRLTVL.

The V call is TRBV11-1, the J call TRBJ2-5; no definite D call. The CDR3 loop spans 11 amino acids. V was cut by 5 bases and J by 2 bases, with 3 bases left in between. CDR1 SGHAT and CDR2 FQDESV come from the germline V gene (reference sequence). CDR3 amino acids: CASSQQETQYF. The CDR3 coding sequence is TGTGCCAGCAGCCAACAAGAGACCCAGTACTTC.

V and J are TRBV5-1 and TRBJ2-7; D ambiguous. This CDR3 has 17 residues. CDR1 and CDR2 (germline): SGHRS, YFSETQ. The CDR3 coding sequence is TGCGCCAGCAGCTTGGGTTCCGGGCCCAGGTTCTCCCACGAGCAGTACGTC. Amino acids: CASSLGSGPRFSHEQYV.

This clone has only a few counts. This chain connects TRBV27 to TRBJ2-7; 7 bases are shared with TRBD2. Losses at the gene ends were 6 bases for V and 6 bases for J; bases not matched to a gene: 14. This CDR3 is 15 amino acids long. Germline V CDR1 and CDR2: MNHEY, SMNVEV (reference sequence). CDR3 bases: TGTGCCAGCAGCGCCGGGACTACTTTCCCAACCGAGCAGTACTTC. The encoded protein is CASSAGTTFPTEQYF.